This T cell receptor beta chain was documented in a study of shared clonotypes between healthy human individuals. Repertoires were generated with immunoSEQ multiplex PCR, while TCRdb's copy carries only in-frame clones and drops some. The data hold approximately 470,000 clones, with about 85% observed a single time. CDR3 length: 14 residues. Germline values: CDR1 SGHTA, CDR2 FQGNSA. V gave up 1 base and J gave up 4 bases, with 10 bases separating them. Sequenced sample: PBMCs. This TCR derives from a woman between 40 and 55 years old in good health. Some clones in this sample may be carry-over from other donors' samples. The chain combines TRBV7-2 with TRBJ1-1; no clear D. This chain's CDR3 is CASSLERVGTEAFF. The CDR3 DNA follows: TGTGCCAGCAGCTTAGAACGAGTTGGCACTGAAGCTTTCTTT. Drawing the rest from reference TRBV7-2 and TRBJ1-1, the complete variable domain is GAGVSQSPSNKVTEKGKDVELRCDPISGHTALYWYRQSLGQGLEFLIYFQGNSAPDKSGLPSDRFSAERTGGSVSTLTIQRTQQEDSAVYLCASSLERVGTEAFFGQGTRLTVV.